Presented here are 10 T cell receptor beta chains from one specimen sequenced in a study of blood T cells in healthy people across ages. With a J-beta primer mix and a sample-barcoded 5' primer, a second PCR ran about 7 to 12 cycles. TCRdb redid the calling of the 5' RACE reads with MiXCR, one entry per CDR3 protein. The sample has roughly 800,000 distinct CDR3 sequences, approximately 25% seen once. The data also belong to a second study, concerning T cells of mothers and their children.

Sequencing was carried out using blood. Source of these receptors: a boy aged 5-17 years in good health.

This clonotype was recorded a few times. The chain links TRBV18 to TRBJ2-7; TRBD2 aligns across 12 bases. Germline lookup yields CDR1 KGHSH and CDR2 LQKENI. The V and J ends lost 6 bases and 7 bases, in that order; junction bases with no gene match: 10. The CDR3 has 15 amino acids. CDR3 loop: CASSPGLAGSEEQYF. The CDR3 bases are TGTGCCAGCTCCCCCGGACTAGCGGGATCTGAAGAGCAGTACTTC. Looking up the rest from reference TRBV18 and TRBJ2-7 gives the full variable domain: NAGVMQNPRHLVRRRGQEARLRCSPMKGHSHVYWYRQLPEEGLKFMVYLQKENIIDESGMPKERFSAEFPKEGPSILRIQQVVRGDSAAYFCASSPGLAGSEEQYFGPGTRLTVT.

The rearrangement joins TRBV7-3 to TRBJ1-6; D may be TRBD1 (5 bases). Trimming pared 4 bases from V and 7 bases from J, leaving 8 bases between. The CDR3 has 13 amino acids. Germline CDR1 SGHTA, CDR2 FQGTGA. The CDR3 nucleotides read TGTGCCAGCAGCTCAGGGTCCAATTCACCCCTCCACTTT. The encoded protein is CASSSGSNSPLHF.

There are many counts of this clonotype. The rearrangement joins TRBV2 to TRBJ2-1; D unclear. Trimming removed 1 base at V and 1 base at J, with 11 bases between. The CDR3 is 16 amino acids. CDR1 is SNHLY, CDR2 FYNNEI, per germline. The CDR3 region has the DNA TGTGCCAGCAGTGAAGGTCGGCGGAGATCCTACAATGAGCAGTTCTTC. Protein product: CASSEGRRRSYNEQFF.

This clonotype was observed a handful of times. J is TRBJ2-7 and V is TRBV28; no clear D. The germline CDR1 and CDR2 sequences are MDHEN and SYDVKM. This CDR3 spans 10 amino acids. V lost 10 bases to trimming and J lost 1 base, with 5 bases between them. The CDR3 reads CATRSYEQYF. The CDR3 DNA is TGTGCCACCCGATCCTACGAGCAGTACTTC.

The genes are TRBV3-1 and TRBJ1-1; 11 bases align to TRBD1. From germline, CDR1 is LGHDT and CDR2 YNNKEL (reference sequence). With 3 bases clipped from V and 5 bases from J, the junction kept 17 bases outside the gene matches. The CDR3 length is 19 residues. The CDR3, as DNA: TGTGCCAGCAGCCAGGGGACAGGGGGTACAGGGACCCGAGGGACTGAAGCTTTCTTT. Protein: CASSQGTGGTGTRGTEAFF.

This clonotype has a handful of counts. The CDR3 nucleotides read TGTGCCAGCAGCCTCCTGGCGGGGTATAATTCACCCCTCCACTTT. It translates to CASSLLAGYNSPLHF. J is TRBJ1-6 and V is TRBV5-5, with no clear D. The CDR3 is made up of 15 amino acids. The V gene's germline CDR1 is SGHKS and CDR2 YYEKEE (reference sequence). Trimming removed 4 bases from V and 4 bases from J, with 12 bases in between.

The V call is TRBV11-1, the J call TRBJ2-2; TRBD2 aligns across 9 bases. The CDR3 has 20 residues. The germline V gene encodes CDR1 SGHAT and CDR2 FQDESV (reference sequence). The V and J ends lost 2 bases and 0 bases, in that order; junction bases with no gene match: 13. The CDR3 is CASSLSWTSAARSNTGELFF. For the CDR3, the DNA is TGTGCCAGCAGCTTAAGTTGGACTAGCGCAGCAAGATCGAACACCGGGGAGCTGTTTTTT.

This clonotype was seen a handful of times. The CDR3 is CASSLVGRQGQETQYF. CDR3 nucleotides: TGTGCCAGCAGCTTAGTCGGGCGACAGGGCCAAGAGACCCAGTACTTC. The V gene is TRBV7-2, the J gene TRBJ2-5; 7 bases map to TRBD1. The CDR3 has 16 amino acids. The V segment lost 1 base and the J segment 1 base; nucleotides outside the gene matches: 6. Germline V gene sequence: CDR1 SGHTA, CDR2 FQGNSA.

The chain is built from TRBV11-2 and TRBJ2-7; a weak D match, TRBD2 (6 bases). The CDR3 contains 12 residues. The germline CDR1 and CDR2 sequences are SGHAT and FQNNGV. Trimming took off 7 bases at V and 5 bases at J, with 12 bases between the two ends. CDR3 in DNA: TGTGCCAGCACCACTTGGGGGGACGAGCAGTACTTC. Translating it yields CASTTWGDEQYF.

This clonotype was picked up a small number of times. This chain joins TRBV4-3 and TRBJ2-4, with a tentative D call TRBD2 (6 bases). Germline CDR1 is LGHNA and CDR2 is YSLEER. This CDR3 spans 17 amino acids. Trimming removed 4 bases from V and 9 bases from J, with 25 bases in between. CDR3 sequence reads: CASSLNTPLGGMTIQYF. In DNA form, the CDR3 reads TGCGCCAGCAGCCTCAATACCCCCCTTGGAGGGATGACCATTCAGTACTTC.